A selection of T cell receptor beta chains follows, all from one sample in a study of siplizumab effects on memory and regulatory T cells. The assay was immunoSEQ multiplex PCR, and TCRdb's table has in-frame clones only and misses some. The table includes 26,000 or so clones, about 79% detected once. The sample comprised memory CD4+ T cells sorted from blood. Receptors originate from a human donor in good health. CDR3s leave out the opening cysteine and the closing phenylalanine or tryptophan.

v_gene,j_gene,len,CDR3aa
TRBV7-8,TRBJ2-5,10,ASSWSGETQY
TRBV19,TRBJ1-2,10,ASTEGGRGYT
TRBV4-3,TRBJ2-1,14,ASSQEGAGSYNEQF
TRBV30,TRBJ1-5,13,AWSVLRNGNQPQH
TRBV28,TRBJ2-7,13,ASSSGGQYSYEQY
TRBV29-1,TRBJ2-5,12,SSQGSGRGETQY
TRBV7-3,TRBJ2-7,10,ASSRGLGEQY
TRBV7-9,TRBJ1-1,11,ASSRQPDTEAF
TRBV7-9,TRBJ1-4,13,ASSSGQGSNEKLF
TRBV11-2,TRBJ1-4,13,ASSLALRGGEKLF
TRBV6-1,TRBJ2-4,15,ASSDWTYTNNKNIQY
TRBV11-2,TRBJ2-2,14,ASSLSTGGRTGELF
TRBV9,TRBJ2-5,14,ASSVGNSGGSETQY
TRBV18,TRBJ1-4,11,ASSREVGEKLF
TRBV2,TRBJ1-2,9,ASGGDYGYT
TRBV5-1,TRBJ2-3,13,ASSLEDPETDTQY
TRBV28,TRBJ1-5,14,ASNLRGFRTNQPQH
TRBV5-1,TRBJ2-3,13,ASRRDWTEEDTQY
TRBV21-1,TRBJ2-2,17,ASTHGCLAGSRNTGELF
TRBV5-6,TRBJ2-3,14,ASSFPRGKSTDTQY
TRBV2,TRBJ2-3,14,ASSGGPGPFTDTQY
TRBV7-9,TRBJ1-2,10,ASSSDRSGYT
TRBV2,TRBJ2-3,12,ATRRRGGTDTQY
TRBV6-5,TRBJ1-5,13,ASSYRSGGNQPQH
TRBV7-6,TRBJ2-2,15,ASSQGQGSFGTGELF
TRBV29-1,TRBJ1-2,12,SVVTGQTNYGYT
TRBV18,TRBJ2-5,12,ASSPVTGYGTQY
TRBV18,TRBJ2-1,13,ASSPVSIGGNEQF
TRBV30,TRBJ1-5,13,AWSVRAGGSQPQH
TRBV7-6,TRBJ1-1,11,ASSSRQNTEAF
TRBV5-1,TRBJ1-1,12,ASSERQGGTEAF
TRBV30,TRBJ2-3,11,AWILAGVGTQY
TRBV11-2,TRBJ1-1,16,ASSQKGTGVRGNTEAF
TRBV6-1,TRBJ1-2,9,ASSLQYGYT
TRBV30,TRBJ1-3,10,APGARGNTIY
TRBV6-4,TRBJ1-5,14,ASSAAQLTYNQPQH
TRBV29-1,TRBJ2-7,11,SARQGADYEQY
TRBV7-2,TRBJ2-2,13,ASRAGQGGIGELF
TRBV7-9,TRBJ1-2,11,ASSLERLGGYT
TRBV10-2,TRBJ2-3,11,ASKVTAGDTQY